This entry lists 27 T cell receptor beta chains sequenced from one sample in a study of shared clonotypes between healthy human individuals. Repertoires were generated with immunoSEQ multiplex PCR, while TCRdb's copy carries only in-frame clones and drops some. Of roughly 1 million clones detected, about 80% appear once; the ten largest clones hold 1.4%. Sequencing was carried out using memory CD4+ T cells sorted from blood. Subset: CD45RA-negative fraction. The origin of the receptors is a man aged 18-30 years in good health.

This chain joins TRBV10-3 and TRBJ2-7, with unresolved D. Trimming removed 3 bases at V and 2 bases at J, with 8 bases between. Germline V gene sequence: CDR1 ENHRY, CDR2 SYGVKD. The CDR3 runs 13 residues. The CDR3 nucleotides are TGTGCCATCAGTGAAAGGAAGGCCTACGAGCAGTACTTC. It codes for CAISERKAYEQYF.

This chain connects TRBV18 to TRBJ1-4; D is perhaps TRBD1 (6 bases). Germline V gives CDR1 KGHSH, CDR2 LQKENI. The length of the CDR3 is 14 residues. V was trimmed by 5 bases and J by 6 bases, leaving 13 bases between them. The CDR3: CASSDTGNDEKLFF. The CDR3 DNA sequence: TGTGCCAGCTCAGATACAGGGAATGATGAAAAACTGTTTTTT.

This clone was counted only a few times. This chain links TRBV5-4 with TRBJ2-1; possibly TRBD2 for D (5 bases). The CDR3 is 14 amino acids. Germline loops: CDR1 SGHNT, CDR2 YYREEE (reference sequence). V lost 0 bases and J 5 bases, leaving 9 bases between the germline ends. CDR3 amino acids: CASSLDLAHNEQFF. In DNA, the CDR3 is TGTGCCAGCAGCTTGGACCTAGCCCACAATGAGCAGTTCTTC.

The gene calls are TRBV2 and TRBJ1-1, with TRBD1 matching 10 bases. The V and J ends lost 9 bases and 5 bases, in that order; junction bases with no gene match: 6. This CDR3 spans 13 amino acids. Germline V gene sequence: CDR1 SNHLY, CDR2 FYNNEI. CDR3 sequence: CASGQGGGTEAFF. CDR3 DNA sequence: TGTGCCAGTGGACAGGGGGGGGGAACTGAAGCTTTCTTT.

CDR3 loop: CAWSPTLNEKLFF. The DNA of the CDR3 is TGTGCCTGGAGTCCGACCCTCAATGAAAAACTGTTTTTT. This sequence joins TRBV30 and TRBJ1-4, with D unclear. V was trimmed by 2 bases and J by 5 bases, leaving 9 bases between them. Looked up from germline, CDR1 is GTSNPN and CDR2 is SVGIG (reference sequence). The CDR3 is made up of 13 amino acids.

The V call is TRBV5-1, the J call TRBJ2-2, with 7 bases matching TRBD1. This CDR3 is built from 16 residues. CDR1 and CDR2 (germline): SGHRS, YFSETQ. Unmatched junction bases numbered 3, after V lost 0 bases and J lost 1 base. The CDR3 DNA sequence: TGCGCCAGCAGCTTGGACCGGACAGGGAACACCGGGGAGCTGTTTTTT. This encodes CASSLDRTGNTGELFF.

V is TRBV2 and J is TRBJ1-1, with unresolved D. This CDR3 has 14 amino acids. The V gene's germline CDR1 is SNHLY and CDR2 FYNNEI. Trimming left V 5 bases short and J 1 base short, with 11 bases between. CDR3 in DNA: TGTGCCAGCAGTCAAGGACGGACGAACACTGAAGCTTTCTTT. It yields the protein CASSQGRTNTEAFF. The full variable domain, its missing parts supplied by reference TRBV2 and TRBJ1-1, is EPEVTQTPSHQVTQMGQEVILRCVPISNHLYFYWYRQILGQKVEFLVSFYNNEISEKSEIFDDQFSVERPDGSNFTLKIRSTKLEDSAMYFCASSQGRTNTEAFFGQGTRLTVV.

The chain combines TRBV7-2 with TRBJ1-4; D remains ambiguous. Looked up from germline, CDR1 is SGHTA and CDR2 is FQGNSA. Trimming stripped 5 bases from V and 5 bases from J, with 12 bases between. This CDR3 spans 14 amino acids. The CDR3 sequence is CASSRGAGNEKLFF. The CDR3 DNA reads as TGTGCCAGCAGCCGAGGAGCGGGGAATGAAAAACTGTTTTTT.

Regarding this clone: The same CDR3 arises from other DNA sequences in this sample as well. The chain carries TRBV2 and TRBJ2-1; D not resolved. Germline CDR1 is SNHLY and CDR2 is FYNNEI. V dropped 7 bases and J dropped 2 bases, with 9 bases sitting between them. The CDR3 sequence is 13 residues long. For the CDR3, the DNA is TGTGCCAGCACTCCCGGGCCCTACAATGAGCAGTTCTTC. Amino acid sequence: CASTPGPYNEQFF. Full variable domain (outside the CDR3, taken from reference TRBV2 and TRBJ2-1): EPEVTQTPSHQVTQMGQEVILRCVPISNHLYFYWYRQILGQKVEFLVSFYNNEISEKSEIFDDQFSVERPDGSNFTLKIRSTKLEDSAMYFCASTPGPYNEQFFGPGTRLTVL.

CDR3 loop: CASRNLAGSQETQYF. CDR3 nucleotide sequence: TGTGCCAGCAGGAATCTAGCGGGGAGCCAAGAGACCCAGTACTTC. This chain uses TRBV6-1 with TRBJ2-5; 9 nucleotides agree with TRBD2. This CDR3 is 15 amino acids long. After removal of 6 bases from V and 1 base from J, the junction contained 6 bases not matched to a gene. CDR1 and CDR2 (germline): MNHNS, SASEGT.

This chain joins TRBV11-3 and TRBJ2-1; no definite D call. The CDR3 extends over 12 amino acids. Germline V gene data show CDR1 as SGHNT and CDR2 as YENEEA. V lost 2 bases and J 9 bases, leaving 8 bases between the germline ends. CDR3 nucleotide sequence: TGTGCCAGCAGCTTAAAGATTGGTGAGCAGTTCTTC. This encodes CASSLKIGEQFF.

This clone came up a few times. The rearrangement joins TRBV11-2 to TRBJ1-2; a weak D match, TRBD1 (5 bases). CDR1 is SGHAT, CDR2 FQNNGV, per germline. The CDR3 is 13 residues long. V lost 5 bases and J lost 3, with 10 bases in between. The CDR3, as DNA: TGTGCCAGCAGCCCGGGGGGTTACTATGGCTACACCTTC. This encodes CASSPGGYYGYTF.

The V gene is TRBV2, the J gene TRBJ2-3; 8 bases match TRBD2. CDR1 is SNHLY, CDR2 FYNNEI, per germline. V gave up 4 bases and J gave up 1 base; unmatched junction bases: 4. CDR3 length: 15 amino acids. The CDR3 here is CASSVEAGGTDTQYF. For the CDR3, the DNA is TGTGCCAGCAGTGTAGAAGCGGGGGGCACAGATACGCAGTATTTT.

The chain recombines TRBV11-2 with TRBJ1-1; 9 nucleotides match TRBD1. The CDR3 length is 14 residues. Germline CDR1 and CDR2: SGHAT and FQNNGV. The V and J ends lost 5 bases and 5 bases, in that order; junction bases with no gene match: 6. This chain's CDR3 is CASSIKTGGTEAFF. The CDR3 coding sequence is TGTGCCAGCAGCATAAAGACAGGGGGAACTGAAGCTTTCTTT.

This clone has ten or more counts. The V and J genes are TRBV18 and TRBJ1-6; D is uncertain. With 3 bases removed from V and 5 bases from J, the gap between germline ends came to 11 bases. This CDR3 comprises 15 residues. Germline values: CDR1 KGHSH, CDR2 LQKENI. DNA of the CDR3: TGTGCCAGCTCACCCTCGAAGGACCATAATTCACCCCTCCACTTT. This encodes CASSPSKDHNSPLHF.

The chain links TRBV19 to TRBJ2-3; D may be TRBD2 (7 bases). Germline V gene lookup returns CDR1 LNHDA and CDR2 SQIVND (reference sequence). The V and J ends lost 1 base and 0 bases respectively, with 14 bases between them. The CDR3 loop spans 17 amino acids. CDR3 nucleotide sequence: TGTGCCAGTAGTATAGGTGGGGGGGCCAAAAGCACAGATACGCAGTATTTT. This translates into CASSIGGGAKSTDTQYF.

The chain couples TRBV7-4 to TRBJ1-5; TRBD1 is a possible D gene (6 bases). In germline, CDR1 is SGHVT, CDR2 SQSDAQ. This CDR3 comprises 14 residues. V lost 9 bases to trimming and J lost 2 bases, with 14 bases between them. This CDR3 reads CARTGFWGNQPQHF. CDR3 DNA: TGTGCCAGGACAGGTTTCTGGGGCAATCAGCCCCAGCATTTT.

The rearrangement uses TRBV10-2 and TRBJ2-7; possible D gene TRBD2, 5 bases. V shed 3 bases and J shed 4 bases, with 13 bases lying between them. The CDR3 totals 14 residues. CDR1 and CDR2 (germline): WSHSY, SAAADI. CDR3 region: CASSESGFLYEQYF. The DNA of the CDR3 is TGCGCCAGCAGTGAATCGGGGTTCCTTTACGAGCAGTACTTC.

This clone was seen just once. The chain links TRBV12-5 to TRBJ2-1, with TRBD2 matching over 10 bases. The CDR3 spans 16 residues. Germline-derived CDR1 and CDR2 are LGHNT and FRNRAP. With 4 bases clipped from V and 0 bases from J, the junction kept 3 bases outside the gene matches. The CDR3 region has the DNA TGTGCTAGTGGTTCTAGCGGGAGTTTCTCCTACAATGAGCAGTTCTTC. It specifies CASGSSGSFSYNEQFF.

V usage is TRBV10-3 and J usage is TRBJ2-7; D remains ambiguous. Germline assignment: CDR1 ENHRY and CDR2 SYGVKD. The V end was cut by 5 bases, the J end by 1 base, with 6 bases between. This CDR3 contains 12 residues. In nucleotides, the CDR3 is TGTGCCATCAGTCAGGTTTCCTACGAGCAGTACTTC. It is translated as CAISQVSYEQYF.

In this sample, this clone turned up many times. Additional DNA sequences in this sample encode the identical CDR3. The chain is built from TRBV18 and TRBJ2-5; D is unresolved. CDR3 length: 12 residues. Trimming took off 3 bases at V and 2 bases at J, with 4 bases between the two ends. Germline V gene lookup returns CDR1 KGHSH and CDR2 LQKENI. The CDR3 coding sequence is TGTGCCAGCTCACCCCAGCAAGAGACCCAGTACTTC. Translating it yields CASSPQQETQYF.

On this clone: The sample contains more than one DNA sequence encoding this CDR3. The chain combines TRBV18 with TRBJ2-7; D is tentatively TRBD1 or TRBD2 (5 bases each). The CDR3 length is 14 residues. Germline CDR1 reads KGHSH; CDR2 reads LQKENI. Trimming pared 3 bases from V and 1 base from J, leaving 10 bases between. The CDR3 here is CASSPGTVSYEQYF. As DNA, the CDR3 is TGTGCCAGCTCACCCGGGACGGTATCCTACGAGCAGTACTTC.

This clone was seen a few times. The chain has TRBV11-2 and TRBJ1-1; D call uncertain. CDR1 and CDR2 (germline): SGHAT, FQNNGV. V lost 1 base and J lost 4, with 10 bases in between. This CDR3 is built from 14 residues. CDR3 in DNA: TGTGCCAGCAGCTTAGGGACCTTGGGCACTGAAGCTTTCTTT. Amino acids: CASSLGTLGTEAFF. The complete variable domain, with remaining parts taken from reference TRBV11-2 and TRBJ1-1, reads EAGVAQSPRYKIIEKRQSVAFWCNPISGHATLYWYQQILGQGPKLLIQFQNNGVVDDSQLPKDRFSAERLKGVDSTLKIQPAKLEDSAVYLCASSLGTLGTEAFFGQGTRLTVV.

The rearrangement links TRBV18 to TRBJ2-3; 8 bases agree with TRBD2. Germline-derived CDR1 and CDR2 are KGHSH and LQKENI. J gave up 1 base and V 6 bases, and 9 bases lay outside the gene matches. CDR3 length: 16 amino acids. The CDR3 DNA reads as TGTGCCAGCTCGCCAACCGGACTAGCAGGCACAGATACGCAGTATTTT. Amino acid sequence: CASSPTGLAGTDTQYF.

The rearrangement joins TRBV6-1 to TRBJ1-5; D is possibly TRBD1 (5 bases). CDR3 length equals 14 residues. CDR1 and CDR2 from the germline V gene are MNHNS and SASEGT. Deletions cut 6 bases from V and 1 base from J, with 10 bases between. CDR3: CASSQGSSNQPQHF. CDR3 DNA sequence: TGTGCCAGCAGCCAGGGATCAAGCAATCAGCCCCAGCATTTT.

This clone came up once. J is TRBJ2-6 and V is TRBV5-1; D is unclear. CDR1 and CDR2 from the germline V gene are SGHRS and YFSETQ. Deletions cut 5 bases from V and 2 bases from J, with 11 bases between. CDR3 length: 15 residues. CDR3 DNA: TGCGCCAGCAGAGAGTTCACGGCTGGGGCCAACGTCCTGACTTTC. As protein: CASREFTAGANVLTF.

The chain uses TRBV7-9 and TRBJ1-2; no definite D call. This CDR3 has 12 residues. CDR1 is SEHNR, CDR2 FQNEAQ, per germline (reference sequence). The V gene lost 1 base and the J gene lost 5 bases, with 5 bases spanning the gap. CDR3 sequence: CASSLDPYGYTF. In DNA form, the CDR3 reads TGTGCCAGCAGCTTAGATCCGTATGGCTACACCTTC. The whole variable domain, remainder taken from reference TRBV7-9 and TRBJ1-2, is DTGVSQNPRHKITKRGQNVTFRCDPISEHNRLYWYRQTLGQGPEFLTYFQNEAQLEKSRLLSDRFSAERPKGSFSTLEIQRTEQGDSAMYLCASSLDPYGYTFGSGTRLTVV.